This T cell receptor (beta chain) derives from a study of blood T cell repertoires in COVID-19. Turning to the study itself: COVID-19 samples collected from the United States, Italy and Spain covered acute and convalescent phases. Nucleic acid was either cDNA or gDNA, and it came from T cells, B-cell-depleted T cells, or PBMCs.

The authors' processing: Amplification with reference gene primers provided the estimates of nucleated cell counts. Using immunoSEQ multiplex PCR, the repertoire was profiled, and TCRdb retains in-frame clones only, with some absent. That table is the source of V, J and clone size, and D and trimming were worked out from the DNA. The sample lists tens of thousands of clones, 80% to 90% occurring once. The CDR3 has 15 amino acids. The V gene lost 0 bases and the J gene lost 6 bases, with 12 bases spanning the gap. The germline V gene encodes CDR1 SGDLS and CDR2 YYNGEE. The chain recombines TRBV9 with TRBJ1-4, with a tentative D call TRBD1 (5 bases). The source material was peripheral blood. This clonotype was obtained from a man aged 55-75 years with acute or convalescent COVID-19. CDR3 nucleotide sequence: TGTGCCAGCAGCGTAGCGGCAGGGAGGGATGAAAAACTGTTTTTT. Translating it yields CASSVAAGRDEKLFF. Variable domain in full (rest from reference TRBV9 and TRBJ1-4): DSGVTQTPKHLITATGQRVTLRCSPRSGDLSVYWYQQSLDQGLQFLIQYYNGEERAKGNILERFSAQQFPDLHSELNLSSLELGDSALYFCASSVAAGRDEKLFFGSGTQLSVL.